The 16 T cell receptor beta chains listed next were all sequenced from one sample in a study of CD8 T cells in Susac syndrome. Reverse transcription of roughly 0.5 to 1 ug RNA was carried out with random hexamers. TCRdb re-called the immunoSEQ multiplex PCR reads with MiXCR, one entry per CDR3 protein. The table includes under 150,000 distinct CDR3 sequences, approximately 94% detected once. Sequencing was done on a sample of CD4+ T cells from PBMCs. Source of these receptors: a human donor with multiple sclerosis.

The chain couples TRBV30 to TRBJ2-5, with a weak D call TRBD2 (6 bases). Germline CDR1 is GTSNPN and CDR2 is SVGIG (reference sequence). CDR3 size: 15 residues. V lost 4 bases, J lost 1 base, and 16 bases lay in between. CDR3 DNA: TGTGCCTGGACCGGGGGACCACCACCCCAAGAGACCCAGTACTTC. Translation gives CAWTGGPPPQETQYF.

The V gene is TRBV28, the J gene TRBJ1-2; maybe TRBD1 (5 bases). Trimming removed 4 bases from V and 1 base from J, with 13 bases in between. The CDR3 is 15 amino acids. In germline, CDR1 is MDHEN, CDR2 SYDVKM. The CDR3 protein is CASSWVGRVNYGYTF. The CDR3, as DNA: TGTGCCAGCAGTTGGGTGGGCAGGGTTAACTATGGCTACACCTTC.

The chain carries TRBV20-1 and TRBJ1-2; D might be TRBD1 (5 bases). The CDR3 is 14 amino acids. Germline lookup yields CDR1 DFQATT and CDR2 SNEGSKA (reference sequence). The V gene lost 4 bases and the J gene lost 7 bases, with 19 bases spanning the gap. CDR3 bases: TGCAGTGCTATACAGGAGATGGGCATGTTTGGCTACACCTTC. This gives the protein CSAIQEMGMFGYTF.

The rearrangement links TRBV6-6 to TRBJ2-7; tentatively, D is TRBD2 (5 bases). Deletions cut 7 bases from V and 1 base from J, with 11 bases between. Germline assignment: CDR1 MNHNY and CDR2 SVGAGI (reference sequence). CDR3 length: 13 residues. The CDR3 loop reads CASNPAASYEQYF. CDR3 sequence (DNA): TGTGCCAGCAATCCAGCGGCGTCCTACGAGCAGTACTTC.

The chain combines TRBV7-9 with TRBJ2-5; the D is unclear. V was trimmed by 2 bases and J by 0 bases, leaving 4 bases between them. This CDR3 is built from 13 residues. Germline loops: CDR1 SEHNR, CDR2 FQNEAQ (reference sequence). CDR3 coding DNA: TGTGCCAGCAGCTTAAGAAACCAAGAGACCCAGTACTTC. It encodes CASSLRNQETQYF.

The gene calls are TRBV5-1 and TRBJ2-2; D gene ambiguous. V shed 0 bases and J shed 7 bases, with 4 bases lying between them. CDR3 length: 12 residues. Germline-derived CDR1 and CDR2 are SGHRS and YFSETQ. This CDR3 reads CASSLESGELFF. CDR3 bases: TGCGCCAGCAGCTTGGAAAGCGGGGAGCTGTTTTTT.

The chain employs TRBV30 and TRBJ1-3; maybe TRBD1 (5 bases). The V end lost 5 bases, the J end lost 5 bases, and 10 bases lay between the germline ends. Germline V gene data show CDR1 as GTSNPN and CDR2 as SVGIG (reference sequence). The CDR3 runs 12 residues. The chain's CDR3 is CAWGHERNTIYF. Written as DNA, the CDR3 is TGTGCCTGGGGACATGAGAGAAACACCATATATTTT.

This rearrangement joins TRBV10-3 to TRBJ2-2; D not resolved. The CDR3 sequence is 12 residues long. Trimming shortened V by 6 bases and J by 10 bases, and 12 bases separated the two germline ends. CDR1 and CDR2 (germline): ENHRY, SYGVKD. DNA for the CDR3: TGTGCCATCAGCCCTCTCGCCGAGGAGCTGTTTTTT. As protein: CAISPLAEELFF.

In this sample, this clonotype turned up once. The chain combines TRBV19 with TRBJ2-7; possibly TRBD1 for D (6 bases). Germline loops: CDR1 LNHDA, CDR2 SQIVND (reference sequence). The CDR3 runs to 15 residues. The V end lost 2 bases, the J end lost 0 bases, and 11 bases lay between the germline ends. The CDR3 DNA follows: TGTGCCAGTAGTATACTGAGGGACACCTCCTACGAGCAGTACTTC. Its protein is CASSILRDTSYEQYF.

The V gene is TRBV14, the J gene TRBJ1-1; D perhaps matches TRBD1 (6 bases). The CDR3 sequence is 13 residues long. CDR1 and CDR2 from the germline V gene are SGHDN and FVKESK. Trimming shortened V by 9 bases and J by 0 bases, and 11 bases separated the two germline ends. In nucleotides, the CDR3 is TGTGCCAGTGGGCAGGGGTTGAACACTGAAGCTTTCTTT. Residues: CASGQGLNTEAFF. Based on the CDR3 plus reference TRBV14 and TRBJ1-1, the full variable domain is EAGVTQFPSHSVIEKGQTVTLRCDPISGHDNLYWYRRVMGKEIKFLLHFVKESKQDESGMPNNRFLAERTGGTYSTLKVQPAELEDSGVYFCASGQGLNTEAFFGQGTRLTVV.

V is TRBV19 and J is TRBJ1-4; D call uncertain. The CDR3 has 15 amino acids. V was pared by 5 bases and J by 3 bases, with 13 bases between. Germline CDR1 reads LNHDA; CDR2 reads SQIVND (reference sequence). The CDR3 here is CASSLRHVSNEKLFF. The DNA of the CDR3 is TGTGCCAGTAGTCTTCGACACGTCTCTAATGAAAAACTGTTTTTT. The entire variable domain, with the rest obtained from reference TRBV19 and TRBJ1-4, is as follows: DGGITQSPKYLFRKEGQNVTLSCEQNLNHDAMYWYRQDPGQGLRLIYYSQIVNDFQKGDIAEGYSVSREKKESFPLTVTSAQKNPTAFYLCASSLRHVSNEKLFFGSGTQLSVL.

The chain has TRBV18 and TRBJ1-2; D might be TRBD1 (6 bases). The V end lost 0 bases, the J end lost 6 bases, and 11 bases lay between the germline ends. Germline V gene sequence: CDR1 KGHSH, CDR2 LQKENI. This CDR3 has 14 amino acids. The CDR3 is CASSPPSRGHGYTF. The CDR3 DNA reads TGTGCCAGCTCACCACCGAGCAGGGGCCATGGCTACACCTTC.

This chain joins TRBV30 and TRBJ2-5; 8 bases match TRBD2. Trimming at V came to 3 bases and at J to 3 bases, leaving 6 bases not matched to a gene. The CDR3 has 14 amino acids. Germline lookup yields CDR1 GTSNPN and CDR2 SVGIG (reference sequence). The CDR3 spells CAWRNTGGKETQYF. In nucleotides, the CDR3 is TGTGCCTGGAGGAATACGGGAGGGAAAGAGACCCAGTACTTC.

This chain uses TRBV12-3 or TRBV12-4 with TRBJ1-1; D is unclear. Trimming took 8 bases from V and 0 from J, leaving 19 bases between them. This CDR3 is 16 amino acids long. DNA for the CDR3: TGTGCCAGCTCCCCTGGCGGGGAACGAATGAACACTGAAGCTTTCTTT. Residues: CASSPGGERMNTEAFF.

The J gene is TRBJ1-1, the V gene TRBV5-1; D may be TRBD1 (5 bases). This CDR3 is 14 amino acids long. CDR1 and CDR2 (germline): SGHRS, YFSETQ. V lost 2 bases and J lost 4, with 12 bases in between. The CDR3 DNA follows: TGCGCCAGCAGCTTAGACACAGGCGGCACTGAAGCTTTCTTT. The encoded protein is CASSLDTGGTEAFF.

V is TRBV7-2 and J is TRBJ2-7, with a possible D match to TRBD2 (6 bases). CDR1 SGHTA and CDR2 FQGNSA come from the germline V gene. The CDR3 contains 13 residues. V was shortened by 3 bases and J by 6 bases, with 12 bases between the two germline ends. CDR3 nucleotide sequence: TGTGCCAGCAGCTTCAACGGGGGACCCGAGCAGTACTTC. Translation: CASSFNGGPEQYF.